The 31 T cell receptor beta chains below were found in one sample sequenced in a study of spatial heterogeneity in lung cancer. Study-level findings and limits: It was found that expanded intratumoral alpha and beta TCR counts tracked tumor mutation counts.

Time point described: sample taken at primary tumor resection. TCRdb redid the calling of the 5' RACE reads with MiXCR, one entry per CDR3 protein. Of approximately 12,000 distinct CDR3 sequences listed, roughly 5.6% are singletons. Which antigens these TCRs recognize remains unknown. Source: lung tumor tissue, taken at surgery. These receptors came from a male donor with early-stage non-small cell lung cancer.

This clonotype appeared many times. For the CDR3, the DNA is TGTGCCAGCAGTCCCACGGGCTATGGCTACACCTTC. Protein product: CASSPTGYGYTF. This rearrangement joins TRBV6-5 to TRBJ1-2, with D unresolved. CDR1 is MNHEY, CDR2 SVGAGI, per germline. Trimming shortened V by 5 bases and J by 4 bases, and 8 bases separated the two germline ends. The CDR3 covers 12 residues.

This clonotype was detected many times. The rearrangement links TRBV4-1 to TRBJ1-2, with D maybe TRBD1 (6 bases). CDR3 size: 15 residues. CDR1 MGHRA and CDR2 YSYEKL come from the germline V gene. V lost 2 bases and J lost 3, with 13 bases in between. The CDR3 here is CASSQTLQGDYGYTF. The CDR3 region has the DNA TGCGCCAGCAGCCAAACATTACAGGGTGACTATGGCTACACCTTC.

At least ten counts were recorded for this clonotype. The rearrangement links TRBV20-1 to TRBJ2-4, with 8 bases lining up with TRBD2. The CDR3 sequence is 13 residues long. In germline, CDR1 is DFQATT, CDR2 SNEGSKA (reference sequence). CDR3 sequence reads: CSAVRGGQNIQYF. The CDR3 DNA reads as TGCAGCGCGGTTCGGGGGGGCCAAAACATTCAGTACTTC.

This clonotype was counted ten times or more. The chain couples TRBV5-1 to TRBJ2-7; 10 bases line up with TRBD1. Germline V gives CDR1 SGHRS, CDR2 YFSETQ. V was clipped by 0 bases and J by 6 bases; unmatched bases: 0. CDR3 size: 13 residues. This CDR3 reads CASSLGDRGEQYF. The CDR3 nucleotides read TGCGCCAGCAGCTTGGGGGACAGGGGCGAGCAGTACTTC.

This chain joins TRBV11-2 and TRBJ1-1; 8 bases are shared with TRBD1. This CDR3 has 14 amino acids. The V segment lost 5 bases and the J segment 3 bases; nucleotides outside the gene matches: 5. CDR1 is SGHAT, CDR2 FQNNGV, per germline. DNA of the CDR3: TGTGCCAGCAGCGCGACAGGGGTGGACACTGAAGCTTTCTTT. It translates to CASSATGVDTEAFF.

This clonotype was detected many times. This chain joins TRBV7-2 and TRBJ2-5; 8 bases match TRBD2. Germline CDR1 is SGHTA and CDR2 is FQGNSA. The V and J ends lost 5 bases and 5 bases, in that order; junction bases with no gene match: 4. This CDR3 is built from 13 residues. The CDR3 DNA reads as TGTGCCAGCAGCGCAGGACTAGCCGAGACCCAGTACTTC. The encoded protein is CASSAGLAETQYF.

This clonotype was counted many times. This rearrangement joins TRBV28 to TRBJ2-3; D is uncertain. The germline CDR1 and CDR2 sequences are MDHEN and SYDVKM. The CDR3 is 14 amino acids. V lost 7 bases, J lost 6 bases, and 17 bases lay in between. CDR3 protein: CASKWSNGRDTQYF. In DNA, the CDR3 is TGTGCCAGCAAATGGTCCAACGGTAGGGATACGCAGTATTTT.

This clonotype was recorded many times. The chain joins TRBV5-1 to TRBJ2-6; unclear D gene. V lost 2 bases to trimming and J lost 12 bases, with 15 bases between them. This CDR3 region has 14 residues. Germline CDR1 and CDR2: SGHRS and YFSETQ. CDR3: CASSLTPSPGVLTF. CDR3 DNA sequence: TGCGCCAGCAGCTTAACCCCTTCCCCAGGCGTCCTGACTTTC.

There are a few counts of this clonotype. The V gene is TRBV5-6, the J gene TRBJ2-2, with D perhaps assigned TRBD1 or TRBD2 (6 bases each). The V end was cut by 4 bases, the J end by 0 bases, with 16 bases between. The germline V gene encodes CDR1 SGHDT and CDR2 YYEEEE. The CDR3 is made up of 17 amino acids. The CDR3 DNA follows: TGTGCCAGCAGCGCCCGTTGGGGGGCGCCGAACACCGGGGAGCTGTTTTTT. It codes for CASSARWGAPNTGELFF.

The J gene is TRBJ2-3, the V gene TRBV29-1; 10 bases are a match to TRBD2. The CDR3 loop spans 17 amino acids. Germline V CDR1 and CDR2: SQVTM, ANQGSEA. With V trimmed by 3 bases and J by 8 bases, 17 bases remained unmatched. The DNA of the CDR3 is TGCAGCGTTGAGGGGGGGACTAGCGAGGGATCGGCCCCTACGCAGTATTTT. It is translated as CSVEGGTSEGSAPTQYF.

This clonotype was found a few times. The V gene is TRBV5-1, the J gene TRBJ2-5; 9 bases agree with TRBD1. Germline-derived CDR1 and CDR2 are SGHRS and YFSETQ. The CDR3 runs 18 residues. The trim removed 4 bases at V and 1 base at J, leaving 14 bases unmatched. The CDR3 sequence: CASSPGQGIWSGQETQYF. Here the CDR3 DNA reads TGCGCCAGCAGCCCGGGACAGGGAATCTGGTCTGGCCAAGAGACCCAGTACTTC.

This clonotype was found a few times. The rearrangement joins TRBV11-2 to TRBJ1-1; D unresolved. CDR3 length: 14 residues. Germline V gives CDR1 SGHAT, CDR2 FQNNGV. V lost 5 bases, J lost 3 bases, and 13 bases lay in between. The CDR3, as DNA: TGTGCCAGCAGCAGCAGCGGGCGGGACACTGAAGCTTTCTTT. This gives the protein CASSSSGRDTEAFF.

The chain has TRBV10-3 and TRBJ2-3; 7 bases line up with TRBD1. The CDR3 spans 15 residues. The V gene end was trimmed by 6 bases and the J gene end by 2 bases; junction bases not matched to a gene: 8. CDR1 and CDR2 (germline): ENHRY, SYGVKD. The CDR3 nucleotides read TGTGCCATCAGGAATGGACAGGCCCCCACAGATACGCAGTATTTT. It yields the protein CAIRNGQAPTDTQYF.

This clonotype has at least ten counts. The V and J genes are TRBV5-5 and TRBJ1-1; D perhaps matches TRBD1 (6 bases). The CDR3 totals 14 residues. Germline CDR1 reads SGHKS; CDR2 reads YYEKEE (reference sequence). The ends were cut back, 0 bases at V and 3 bases at J, with 9 bases in the middle. The CDR3 is CASSLEGQYTEAFF. CDR3 coding DNA: TGTGCCAGCAGCTTGGAAGGACAGTACACTGAAGCTTTCTTT.

In this sample, this clonotype turned up many times. The rearrangement uses TRBV29-1 and TRBJ2-3, with 8 bases identical to TRBD2. CDR3 length: 14 residues. The germline CDR1 and CDR2 sequences are SQVTM and ANQGSEA. The CDR3 reads CSSRGGGTTDTQYF. The DNA for the CDR3 is TGCAGTTCTAGGGGCGGGGGGACCACAGATACGCAGTATTTT.

This clonotype was seen ten or more times. The chain joins TRBV6-1 to TRBJ2-2; D is unresolved. This CDR3 is built from 15 residues. Germline V gives CDR1 MNHNS, CDR2 SASEGT. Deletions cut 5 bases from V and 0 bases from J, with 10 bases between. The CDR3 is CASSSRRANTGELFF. Here the CDR3 DNA reads TGTGCCAGCAGTTCCCGAAGAGCGAACACCGGGGAGCTGTTTTTT.

This clonotype showed up many times. The CDR3 region is CASSLAGKFSPLHF. The DNA of the CDR3 is TGTGCCAGCAGCTTAGCGGGGAAGTTTTCACCCCTCCACTTT. The chain links TRBV7-2 to TRBJ1-6; D gene unclear. The V gene's germline CDR1 is SGHTA and CDR2 FQGNSA. The CDR3 length is 14 residues. V lost 0 bases to trimming and J lost 9 bases, with 9 bases between them.

This clonotype has a count of ten or more. The gene calls are TRBV12-3 or TRBV12-4 and TRBJ2-5, with D possibly matching TRBD2 (6 bases). Trimming shortened V by 9 bases and J by 3 bases, and 11 bases separated the two germline ends. This CDR3 is built from 12 residues. The chain's CDR3 is CASGLPEETQYF. The CDR3 DNA is TGTGCCAGTGGACTACCGGAAGAGACCCAGTACTTC.

This clonotype showed up many times. Germline and junction disagree at one end, which may indicate a read error. The V and J genes are TRBV6-6 and TRBJ1-3; D is perhaps TRBD1 (5 bases). From germline, CDR1 is MNHNY and CDR2 SVGAGI (reference sequence). This CDR3 has 16 residues. The CDR3 loop is CASNYRDSLFGNTIYF. The CDR3 region has the DNA TGTGCCAGCAATTACCGGGACTCGCTTTTTGGAAACACCATATATTTT.

In this sample, this clonotype turned up many times. The chain's CDR3 is CASRSPGTKGNTIYF. For the CDR3, the DNA is TGTGCCAGCAGGTCCCCCGGGACAAAAGGAAACACCATATATTTT. The V and J genes are TRBV28 and TRBJ1-3; D perhaps matches TRBD1 (6 bases). This CDR3 comprises 15 residues. The germline CDR1 and CDR2 sequences are MDHEN and SYDVKM. Trimming took off 6 bases at V and 4 bases at J, with 16 bases between the two ends.

This clonotype has ten or more counts. The chain recombines TRBV5-1 with TRBJ2-2; 8 nucleotides agree with TRBD1. The CDR3 extends over 15 amino acids. The V gene end was trimmed by 4 bases and the J gene end by 0 bases; junction bases not matched to a gene: 2. The germline V gene has CDR1 SGHRS and CDR2 YFSETQ. As DNA, the CDR3 is TGCGCCAGCAGCACGACAGGGGCGAACACCGGGGAGCTGTTTTTT. It translates to CASSTTGANTGELFF.

This clonotype was observed at least ten times. The chain joins TRBV20-1 to TRBJ2-7, with TRBD1 as a possible D gene (5 bases). V was shortened by 3 bases and J by 4 bases, with 16 bases between the two germline ends. The germline CDR1 and CDR2 sequences are DFQATT and SNEGSKA (reference sequence). The CDR3 totals 14 residues. The DNA of the CDR3 is TGCAGTGCTAGCCGGGCCCAGGGTAATTACGAGCAGTACTTC. This gives the protein CSASRAQGNYEQYF.

At least ten counts were recorded for this clonotype. The gene calls are TRBV20-1 and TRBJ1-2, with D uncertain. The CDR3 is 12 amino acids. The germline V and J ends were trimmed by 5 bases and 0 bases, with 7 bases remaining between them. Germline assignment: CDR1 DFQATT and CDR2 SNEGSKA (reference sequence). CDR3 in DNA: TGCAGTGCTTACAGAGCTAACTATGGCTACACCTTC. Its translation is CSAYRANYGYTF.

As to this clonotype: A much more abundant neighbour one base away suggests this may be a read error. This likely comes from a read error, as the CDR3 has no conserved phenylalanine or tryptophan at its end. V is TRBV7-2 and J is TRBJ2-5; D ambiguous. Germline V lookup: CDR1 SGHTA, CDR2 FQGNSA. CDR3 length: 15 residues. Trimming took off 5 bases at V and 5 bases at J, with 18 bases between the two ends. The CDR3 region is CASSPQSATRETQYL. The CDR3, as DNA: TGTGCCAGCAGCCCCCAGTCGGCCACACGGGAGACCCAGTACTTA.

In its sample, this clonotype was seen many times. The rearrangement uses TRBV20-1 and TRBJ2-2; TRBD2 might be the D (6 bases). V was cut by 3 bases and J by 0 bases, with 8 bases left in between. The V gene's germline CDR1 is DFQATT and CDR2 SNEGSKA (reference sequence). This CDR3 has 14 residues. In nucleotides, the CDR3 is TGCAGTGCTAGGACTAGTTCGAACACCGGGGAGCTGTTTTTT. Translated, it gives CSARTSSNTGELFF.

The sample holds many counts of this clonotype. The chain recombines TRBV7-2 with TRBJ1-2; no definite D call. CDR3 length: 13 amino acids. Trimming cost V 5 bases and J 0 bases, with 7 bases left between them. Germline V gene data show CDR1 as SGHTA and CDR2 as FQGNSA. In DNA form, the CDR3 reads TGTGCCAGCAGCCCCCAAGCTAACTATGGCTACACCTTC. Protein product: CASSPQANYGYTF.

The table lists this clonotype with many counts. The chain carries TRBV9 and TRBJ2-1; D ambiguous. Looked up from germline, CDR1 is SGDLS and CDR2 is YYNGEE. V lost 0 bases, J lost 16 bases, and 11 bases lay in between. The CDR3 is 11 residues long. CDR3 DNA: TGTGCCAGCAGCGTAGGACCCCCGGAATTCTTC. Translating gives CASSVGPPEFF.

This clonotype was counted ten times or more. The rearrangement links TRBV18 to TRBJ2-3; no definite D call. The CDR3 covers 14 residues. Germline CDR1 and CDR2: KGHSH and LQKENI. Trimming removed 3 bases from V and 1 base from J, with 8 bases in between. The CDR3 DNA reads TGTGCCAGCTCACCTAGTGGTCGCACAGATACGCAGTATTTT. This encodes CASSPSGRTDTQYF.

This clonotype was found many times. The rearrangement uses TRBV5-1 and TRBJ2-3, with D possibly being TRBD1 or TRBD2 (5 bases each). The CDR3 consists of 15 residues. Germline-derived CDR1 and CDR2 are SGHRS and YFSETQ. The V and J ends lost 1 base and 5 bases respectively, with 14 bases between them. The DNA for the CDR3 is TGCGCCAGCAGCTTGACGGGGAATACAGGAGATACGCAGTATTTT. It codes for CASSLTGNTGDTQYF.

Many counts were recorded for this clonotype. The chain recombines TRBV20-1 with TRBJ2-2, with 9 positions matching TRBD2. Germline V CDR1 and CDR2: DFQATT, SNEGSKA (reference sequence). This CDR3 has 15 amino acids. Unmatched junction bases numbered 5, after V lost 3 bases and J lost 3 bases. The chain's CDR3 is CSARASGVYTGELFF. Written as DNA, the CDR3 is TGCAGTGCTAGGGCTAGCGGGGTCTACACCGGGGAGCTGTTTTTT.

This clonotype has just a few counts. The chain recombines TRBV27 with TRBJ2-3, with unresolved D. Trimming shortened V by 3 bases and J by 7 bases, and 8 bases separated the two germline ends. The CDR3 has 12 residues. Germline CDR1 and CDR2: MNHEY and SMNVEV (reference sequence). The CDR3 here is CASSFILNTQYF. The CDR3 bases are TGTGCCAGCAGTTTTATCCTGAATACGCAGTATTTT.